Below, 26 T cell receptor beta chains from the same sample are listed, as sequenced in a study of early T cells in non-severe SARS-CoV-2 infection. TCRdb passed the 5' RACE reads through MiXCR, listing each CDR3 protein once. The profile shows 95,000 to 110,000 distinct CDR3 sequences, approximately 12% of them singletons. Sequencing used whole blood. The receptors derive from an adult who was a healthcare worker with PCR-confirmed SARS-CoV-2 infection or an uninfected control (not recorded which).

In this sample, this clonotype turned up a few times. The CDR3 sequence is CASSIGMRSDEQFF. The CDR3 DNA follows: TGTGCCAGTAGTATCGGTATGAGGAGCGATGAGCAGTTCTTC. V usage is TRBV19 and J usage is TRBJ2-1; no reliable D call. Trimming shortened V by 3 bases and J by 8 bases, and 14 bases separated the two germline ends. Germline loops: CDR1 LNHDA, CDR2 SQIVND (reference sequence). This CDR3 spans 14 amino acids.

The rearrangement links TRBV11-2 to TRBJ1-2, with TRBD1 matching over 7 bases. Per germline, CDR1 SGHAT and CDR2 FQNNGV. V shed 5 bases, J shed 8 bases, and the junction held 11 bases outside the gene matches. The CDR3 is 14 residues long. In DNA, the CDR3 is TGTGCCAGCAGCCTCCAACACAGGGGAGACGGCTACACCTTC. Amino acid sequence: CASSLQHRGDGYTF.

This clonotype was seen many times. The V and J genes are TRBV6-5 and TRBJ1-5; 7 bases fit TRBD1. The CDR3 covers 13 residues. From germline, CDR1 is MNHEY and CDR2 SVGAGI. Unmatched junction bases numbered 2, after V lost 4 bases and J lost 5 bases. The CDR3 protein is CASSSRGDQPQHF. The CDR3 DNA reads as TGTGCCAGCAGTTCCAGGGGGGATCAGCCCCAGCATTTT.

The chain combines TRBV3-1 with TRBJ2-4; possible D gene TRBD1, 5 bases. V gave up 1 base and J gave up 12 bases, with 10 bases separating them. Germline V CDR1 and CDR2: LGHDT, YNNKEL (reference sequence). This CDR3 is built from 12 residues. CDR3: CASSQAQGDQYF. The CDR3 nucleotides are TGTGCCAGCAGCCAAGCCCAAGGGGATCAGTACTTC. The full variable domain, rest sourced from reference TRBV3-1 and TRBJ2-4, is DTAVSQTPKYLVTQMGNDKSIKCEQNLGHDTMYWYKQDSKKFLKIMFSYNNKELIINETVPNRFSPKSPDKAHLNLHINSLELGDSAVYFCASSQAQGDQYFGAGTRLSVL.

This clonotype showed up many times. The genes are TRBV6-6 and TRBJ2-1; D call uncertain. CDR3 length: 9 residues. Per the germline V gene, CDR1 is MNHNY and CDR2 is SVGAGI (reference sequence). Trimming pared 8 bases from V and 8 bases from J, leaving 4 bases between. The CDR3 sequence: CASGDEQFF. In DNA form, the CDR3 reads TGTGCCAGCGGGGATGAGCAGTTCTTC.

This clonotype was observed at least ten times. The V gene is TRBV18, the J gene TRBJ2-7, with D perhaps matching TRBD1 (6 bases). CDR3 length: 15 amino acids. The V gene lost 3 bases and the J gene lost 0 bases, with 12 bases spanning the gap. The germline V gene has CDR1 KGHSH and CDR2 LQKENI. The CDR3 loop reads CASSPDRLLSYEQYF. CDR3 in DNA: TGTGCCAGCTCACCCGACAGGCTGCTCTCCTACGAGCAGTACTTC. The full variable domain, its missing parts supplied by reference TRBV18 and TRBJ2-7, is NAGVMQNPRHLVRRRGQEARLRCSPMKGHSHVYWYRQLPEEGLKFMVYLQKENIIDESGMPKERFSAEFPKEGPSILRIQQVVRGDSAAYFCASSPDRLLSYEQYFGPGTRLTVT.

The V call is TRBV6-4, the J call TRBJ2-1; TRBD2 might be the D (6 bases). CDR1 is MRHNA, CDR2 SNTAGT, per germline. Trimming stripped 6 bases from V and 4 bases from J, with 10 bases between. The CDR3 runs to 13 residues. CDR3 coding DNA: TGTGCCAGCAGCCGGGACTGGTACAATGAGCAGTTCTTC. It yields the protein CASSRDWYNEQFF.

This clonotype showed up just a few times. The chain links TRBV6-5 to TRBJ2-3; 8 bases are a match to TRBD2. V dropped 7 bases and J dropped 6; count of bases not matched to a gene: 12. Germline V CDR1 and CDR2: MNHEY, SVGAGI. The CDR3 consists of 15 residues. In DNA form, the CDR3 reads TGTGCCAGCATCAACTTAGCGGGATCGCCGGATACGCAGTATTTT. Amino acid sequence: CASINLAGSPDTQYF.

The chain couples TRBV7-2 to TRBJ2-5; TRBD1 might be the D (6 bases). Between the trimmed V and J ends, which lost 0 bases and 2 bases, there was a span of 16 bases. CDR1 and CDR2 from the germline V gene are SGHTA and FQGNSA. The CDR3 length is 17 residues. The CDR3 spells CASSLAEQGRLQETQYF. DNA for the CDR3: TGTGCCAGCAGCTTAGCGGAACAGGGACGCCTACAAGAGACCCAGTACTTC.

This clonotype was detected many times. The CDR3 spells CASSLNGKSYEQYF. CDR3 nucleotides: TGTGCCAGCAGTTTAAACGGGAAATCCTACGAGCAGTACTTC. This chain joins TRBV12-3 or TRBV12-4 and TRBJ2-7; weak D call: TRBD2 (5 bases). V shed 2 bases and J shed 1 base, with 9 bases lying between them. The CDR3 runs 14 residues.

The chain joins TRBV28 to TRBJ1-4; D unresolved. This CDR3 has 15 amino acids. V was pared by 7 bases and J by 7 bases, with 19 bases between. Per germline, CDR1 MDHEN and CDR2 SYDVKM. The CDR3 sequence is CASTPGGPAGEKLFF. DNA for the CDR3: TGTGCCAGCACCCCAGGAGGGCCTGCAGGTGAAAAACTGTTTTTT.

There are a few counts of this clonotype. The chain uses TRBV30 and TRBJ1-2; D call uncertain. Germline V lookup: CDR1 GTSNPN, CDR2 SVGIG (reference sequence). The CDR3 runs to 14 residues. V gave up 4 bases and J gave up 5 bases, with 17 bases separating them. In DNA form, the CDR3 reads TGTGCCTGGATTCTCCGTGGCAGACATTATGGCTACACCTTC. Amino acid sequence: CAWILRGRHYGYTF.

The gene calls are TRBV9 and TRBJ1-6; D call uncertain. Trimming cost V 4 bases and J 8 bases, with 16 bases left between them. The CDR3 extends over 15 amino acids. Germline CDR1 SGDLS, CDR2 YYNGEE. CDR3 coding DNA: TGTGCCAGCAGCCCCGTGGGCCGGAGGGATTCACCCCTCCACTTT. It specifies CASSPVGRRDSPLHF.

This clonotype was detected only a few times. V is TRBV18 and J is TRBJ2-7; the match to TRBD2 covers 10 bases. J gave up 4 bases and V 2 bases, and 5 bases lay outside the gene matches. Germline assignment: CDR1 KGHSH and CDR2 LQKENI. The CDR3 consists of 15 residues. CDR3 coding DNA: TGTGCCAGCTCACCAGGAGCGGGAGGGACATACGAGCAGTACTTC. This sequence encodes CASSPGAGGTYEQYF. The full variable domain, completed using reference TRBV18 and TRBJ2-7, is NAGVMQNPRHLVRRRGQEARLRCSPMKGHSHVYWYRQLPEEGLKFMVYLQKENIIDESGMPKERFSAEFPKEGPSILRIQQVVRGDSAAYFCASSPGAGGTYEQYFGPGTRLTVT.

CDR3 amino acids: CATSVLAGDYNEQFF. CDR3 sequence (DNA): TGTGCCACCAGTGTATTAGCGGGAGACTACAATGAGCAGTTCTTC. V is TRBV15 and J is TRBJ2-1; 9 bases fit TRBD2. CDR1 is LNHNV and CDR2 is YYDKDF in the germline V gene (reference sequence). Trimming removed 6 bases from V and 3 bases from J; junction bases left unmatched: 6. The CDR3 extends over 15 amino acids.

This rearrangement joins TRBV28 to TRBJ2-6; 8 bases align to TRBD1. The J segment lost 4 bases and the V segment lost 7 bases, leaving 9 bases of the junction unmatched. The CDR3 sequence is 16 residues long. In germline, CDR1 is MDHEN, CDR2 SYDVKM. Here the CDR3 reads CASNQMTGAGANVLTF. CDR3 sequence (DNA): TGTGCCAGCAACCAAATGACAGGGGCCGGGGCCAACGTCCTGACTTTC.

This clonotype was counted many times. The chain is built from TRBV30 and TRBJ1-2; perhaps TRBD1 as D (5 bases). Per the germline V gene, CDR1 is GTSNPN and CDR2 is SVGIG (reference sequence). Trimming shortened V by 5 bases and J by 4 bases, and 11 bases separated the two germline ends. The CDR3 length is 12 residues. CDR3 nucleotides: TGTGCCTGGCTTAGGGGAGTCTATGGCTACACCTTC. Translated, it gives CAWLRGVYGYTF.

At least ten counts were recorded for this clonotype. The gene calls are TRBV12-3 or TRBV12-4 and TRBJ1-5, with a possible D match to TRBD1 (5 bases). The CDR3 consists of 14 residues. V lost 3 bases and J 7 bases, leaving 13 bases between the germline ends. The CDR3 sequence is CASSLNPGSQPQHF. In DNA form, the CDR3 reads TGTGCCAGCAGTTTGAATCCAGGGTCCCAGCCCCAGCATTTT.

The chain combines TRBV7-2 with TRBJ2-2; no clear D. The germline V gene has CDR1 SGHTA and CDR2 FQGNSA. V was cut by 0 bases and J by 7 bases, with 9 bases left in between. The CDR3 sequence is 14 residues long. CDR3: CASSLAPKSGELFF. In DNA form, the CDR3 reads TGTGCCAGCAGCTTAGCGCCGAAAAGCGGGGAGCTGTTTTTT.

This clonotype has at least ten counts. The rearrangement uses TRBV12-3 or TRBV12-4 and TRBJ1-1; 10 positions agree with TRBD1. After removal of 3 bases from V and 6 bases from J, the junction contained 10 bases not matched to a gene. The CDR3 covers 16 residues. The CDR3 DNA reads as TGTGCCAGCAGTTTTGGCCCGGGACAGGGGAGGTCTGAAGCTTTCTTT. Translated: CASSFGPGQGRSEAFF.

This clonotype was detected a few times. The chain joins TRBV19 to TRBJ2-4; D unclear. The CDR3 loop spans 13 amino acids. CDR1 and CDR2 (germline): LNHDA, SQIVND (reference sequence). Trimming cost V 5 bases and J 0 bases, with 5 bases left between them. The CDR3 loop reads CASSAQAKNIQYF. DNA for the CDR3: TGTGCCAGTAGTGCACAAGCCAAAAACATTCAGTACTTC. Variable domain in full (rest from reference TRBV19 and TRBJ2-4): DGGITQSPKYLFRKEGQNVTLSCEQNLNHDAMYWYRQDPGQGLRLIYYSQIVNDFQKGDIAEGYSVSREKKESFPLTVTSAQKNPTAFYLCASSAQAKNIQYFGAGTRLSVL.

The table lists this clonotype with many counts. CDR3 DNA: TGCGCCAAAACAGGTTCGAGGGGGTATAGCAATCAGCCCCAGCATTTT. Its translation is CAKTGSRGYSNQPQHF. The chain recombines TRBV10-1 with TRBJ1-5, with a possible D match to TRBD1 (6 bases). The ends were cut back, 10 bases at V and 0 bases at J, with 19 bases in the middle. Germline V gene sequence: CDR1 WNHNN, CDR2 SYGVQD (reference sequence). The CDR3 covers 16 residues.

This clonotype was seen more than once but under ten times. This chain joins TRBV6-1 and TRBJ1-5, with D tentatively TRBD1 (5 bases). Germline CDR1 and CDR2: MNHNS and SASEGT. The CDR3 extends over 17 amino acids. V gave up 3 bases and J gave up 7 bases, with 22 bases separating them. The CDR3 DNA sequence: TGTGCCAGCAGTGAGCGGGACTCCCCACTCATCGAGCAGCCCCAGCATTTT. Translating gives CASSERDSPLIEQPQHF.

The gene calls are TRBV12-3 or TRBV12-4 and TRBJ2-3, with 7 nucleotides matching TRBD2. V was clipped by 3 bases and J by 2 bases; unmatched bases: 8. This CDR3 spans 16 amino acids. Here the CDR3 DNA reads TGTGCCAGCAGTTTTGTTGGGCGGGAGAACACAGATACGCAGTATTTT. This translates into CASSFVGRENTDTQYF.

This clonotype has ten or more counts. The V gene is TRBV28, the J gene TRBJ1-1, with D perhaps TRBD1 (6 bases). The CDR3 sequence is 16 residues long. Germline CDR1 reads MDHEN; CDR2 reads SYDVKM. The V gene lost 8 bases and the J gene lost 1 base, with 20 bases spanning the gap. CDR3 sequence (DNA): TGTGCCAGCTGTTCGGGGACAACCCGGGGGAACACTGAAGCTTTCTTT. Protein: CASCSGTTRGNTEAFF.

In this sample, this clonotype turned up a few times. This chain connects TRBV7-8 to TRBJ2-6; TRBD1 is a possible D gene (5 bases). The V and J ends lost 7 bases and 1 base respectively, with 5 bases between them. CDR3 length equals 13 residues. CDR1 is SGHVS, CDR2 FQNEAQ, per germline. The CDR3 nucleotides read TGTGCCAGCAAGGGGTCTGGGGCCAACGTCCTGACTTTC. This sequence encodes CASKGSGANVLTF. Using reference TRBV7-8 and TRBJ2-6 for the parts outside the CDR3, the full variable domain is GAGVSQSPRYKVAKRGQDVALRCDPISGHVSLFWYQQALGQGPEFLTYFQNEAQLDKSGLPSDRFFAERPEGSVSTLKIQRTQQEDSAVYLCASKGSGANVLTFGAGSRLTVL.